One and the same sample provided the 9 T cell receptor beta chains below, sequenced in a study of blood T cell repertoires in COVID-19. Using immunoSEQ multiplex PCR, the repertoire was profiled, and TCRdb retains in-frame clones only, with some absent. The sample has around 270,000 clones; about 83% are singletons. The sample comprised peripheral blood. All receptors derive from a woman aged 40 to 49 who had recovered from COVID-19.

The chain uses TRBV2 and TRBJ2-1; possible D gene TRBD2, 6 bases. CDR3 size: 16 residues. Trimming shortened V by 3 bases and J by 0 bases, and 12 bases separated the two germline ends. The germline V gene encodes CDR1 SNHLY and CDR2 FYNNEI. In DNA form, the CDR3 reads TGTGCCAGCAGTGATCGGCGGGGAGGCTCCTACAATGAGCAGTTCTTC. Protein sequence: CASSDRRGGSYNEQFF.

The rearrangement joins TRBV4-1 to TRBJ2-5, with 7 bases that match TRBD1. CDR1 and CDR2 from the germline V gene are MGHRA and YSYEKL. The CDR3 spans 13 residues. V was pared by 4 bases and J by 5 bases, with 4 bases of the junction left unmatched. The CDR3 sequence: CASSLLQGETQYF. In DNA form, the CDR3 reads TGCGCCAGCAGCCTACTACAGGGGGAGACCCAGTACTTC.

This clone has a handful of counts. The chain carries TRBV11-3 and TRBJ1-6, with 8 bases identical to TRBD1. V shed 5 bases and J 5 bases; nucleotides not matched to a gene: 5. The V gene's germline CDR1 is SGHNT and CDR2 YENEEA. CDR3 size: 15 residues. CDR3 DNA: TGTGCCAGCAGCCCCCGACAGGGGAATAATTCACCCCTCCACTTT. Protein sequence: CASSPRQGNNSPLHF.

The chain is built from TRBV5-4 and TRBJ2-3; 8 bases line up with TRBD2. After removal of 5 bases from V and 1 base from J, the junction contained 3 bases not matched to a gene. Germline V gives CDR1 SGHNT, CDR2 YYREEE (reference sequence). The CDR3 has 14 residues. The CDR3 nucleotides are TGTGCCAGCAGGGCGGGGGGCGGCACAGATACGCAGTATTTT. As protein: CASRAGGGTDTQYF.

The J gene is TRBJ1-2, the V gene TRBV6-1; 9 bases are a match to TRBD1. Germline values: CDR1 MNHNS, CDR2 SASEGT. Trimming cost V 0 bases and J 4 bases; bases outside gene matches: 0. This CDR3 is built from 14 residues. The CDR3 protein is CASSEATGGYGYTF. In nucleotides, the CDR3 is TGTGCCAGCAGTGAAGCGACAGGGGGCTATGGCTACACCTTC.

The chain uses TRBV27 and TRBJ1-2; 8 positions match TRBD1. The CDR3 is 15 amino acids. Germline V gene sequence: CDR1 MNHEY, CDR2 SMNVEV (reference sequence). The J segment lost 8 bases and the V segment lost 2 bases, leaving 10 bases of the junction unmatched. CDR3 sequence (DNA): TGTGCCAGCAGTTTAGCTGCAGGGGGCAAAACGGGCTACACCTTC. This gives the protein CASSLAAGGKTGYTF.

This clone came up once. This rearrangement joins TRBV29-1 to TRBJ1-2; 9 bases fit TRBD1. CDR1 and CDR2 (germline): SQVTM, ANQGSEA. The ends lost 6 bases at V and 8 bases at J; junction bases unmatched: 7. CDR3 size: 12 residues. This CDR3 is CSVLTGGVGYTF. For the CDR3, the DNA is TGCAGCGTCTTGACAGGGGGAGTCGGCTACACCTTC.

This clone was seen more than once but under ten times. The rearrangement links TRBV2 to TRBJ1-5; 9 bases agree with TRBD1. The trim removed 8 bases at V and 6 bases at J, leaving 17 bases unmatched. The CDR3 contains 17 residues. From germline, CDR1 is SNHLY and CDR2 FYNNEI. The CDR3 loop is CASRPHSLDRGSQPQHF. The CDR3 DNA reads as TGTGCCAGCCGACCACACAGCCTGGACAGGGGAAGTCAGCCCCAGCATTTT.

This clone was seen a single time. The rearrangement uses TRBV6-5 and TRBJ2-2; D may be TRBD2 (5 bases). Germline values: CDR1 MNHEY, CDR2 SVGAGI. V was cut by 0 bases and J by 4 bases, with 12 bases left in between. CDR3 length: 16 residues. The CDR3 reads CASSYSVGMGTGELFF. The CDR3 DNA is TGTGCCAGCAGTTACTCGGTCGGGATGGGCACCGGGGAGCTGTTTTTT.